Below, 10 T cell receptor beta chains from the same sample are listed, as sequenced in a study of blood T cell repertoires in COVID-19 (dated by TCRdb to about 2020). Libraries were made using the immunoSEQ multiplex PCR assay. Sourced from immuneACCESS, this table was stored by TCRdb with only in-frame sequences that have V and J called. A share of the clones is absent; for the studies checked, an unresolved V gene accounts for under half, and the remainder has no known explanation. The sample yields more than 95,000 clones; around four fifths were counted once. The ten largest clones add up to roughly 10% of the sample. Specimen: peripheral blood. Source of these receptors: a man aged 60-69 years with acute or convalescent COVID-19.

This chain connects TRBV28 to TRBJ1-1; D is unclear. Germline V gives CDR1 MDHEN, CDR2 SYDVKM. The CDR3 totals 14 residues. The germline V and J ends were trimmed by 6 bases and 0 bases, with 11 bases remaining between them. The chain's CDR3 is CASSRVRMNTEAFF. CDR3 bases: TGTGCCAGCAGCCGGGTTAGGATGAACACTGAAGCTTTCTTT.

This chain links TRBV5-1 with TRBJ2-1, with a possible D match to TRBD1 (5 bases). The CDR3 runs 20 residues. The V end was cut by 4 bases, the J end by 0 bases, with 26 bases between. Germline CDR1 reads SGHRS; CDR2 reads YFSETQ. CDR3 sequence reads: CASSKTPLRRDSLSYNEQFF. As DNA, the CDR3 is TGCGCCAGCAGCAAAACCCCCTTACGTCGAGACAGCCTCTCCTACAATGAGCAGTTCTTC.

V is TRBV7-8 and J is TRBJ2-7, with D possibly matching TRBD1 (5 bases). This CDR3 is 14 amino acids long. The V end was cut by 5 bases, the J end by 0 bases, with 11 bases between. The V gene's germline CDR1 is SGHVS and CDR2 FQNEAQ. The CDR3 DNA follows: TGTGCCAGCAGCCCCCGACAGTCCTCCTACGAGCAGTACTTC. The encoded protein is CASSPRQSSYEQYF.

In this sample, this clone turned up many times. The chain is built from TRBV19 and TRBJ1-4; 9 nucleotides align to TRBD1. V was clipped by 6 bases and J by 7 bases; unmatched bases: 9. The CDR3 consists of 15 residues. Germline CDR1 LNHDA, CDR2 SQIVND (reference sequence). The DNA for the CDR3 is TGTGCCAGTAGAAGTCTCACAGGGGGCGGTGAAAAACTGTTTTTT. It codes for CASRSLTGGGEKLFF.

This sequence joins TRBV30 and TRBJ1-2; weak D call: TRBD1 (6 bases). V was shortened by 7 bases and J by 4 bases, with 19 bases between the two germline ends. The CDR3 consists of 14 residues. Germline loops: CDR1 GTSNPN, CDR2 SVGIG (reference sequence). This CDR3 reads CASRLSRQVYGYTF. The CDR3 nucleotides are TGTGCCTCCCGCCTAAGCAGACAGGTCTATGGCTACACCTTC.

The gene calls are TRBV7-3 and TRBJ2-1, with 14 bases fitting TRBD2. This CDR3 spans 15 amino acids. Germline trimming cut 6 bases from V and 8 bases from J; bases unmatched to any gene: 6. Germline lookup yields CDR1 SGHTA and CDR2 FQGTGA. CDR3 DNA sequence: TGTGCCAGCAGTTTGGGACTAGCGGGAGTCTATGAGCAGTTCTTC. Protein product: CASSLGLAGVYEQFF.

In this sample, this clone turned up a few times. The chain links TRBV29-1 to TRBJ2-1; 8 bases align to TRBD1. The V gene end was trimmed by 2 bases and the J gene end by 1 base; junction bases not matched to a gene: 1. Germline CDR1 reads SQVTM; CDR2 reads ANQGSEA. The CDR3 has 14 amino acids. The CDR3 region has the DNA TGCAGCGTTGAAAGGGACAGGTCCTACAATGAGCAGTTCTTC. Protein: CSVERDRSYNEQFF.

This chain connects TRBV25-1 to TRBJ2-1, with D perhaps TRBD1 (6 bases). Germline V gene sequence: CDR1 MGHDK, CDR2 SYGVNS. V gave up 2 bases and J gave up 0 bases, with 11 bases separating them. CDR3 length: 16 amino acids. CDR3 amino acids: CASSEPRGGSYNEQFF. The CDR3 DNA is TGTGCCAGCAGTGAACCTCGAGGGGGCTCCTACAATGAGCAGTTCTTC.

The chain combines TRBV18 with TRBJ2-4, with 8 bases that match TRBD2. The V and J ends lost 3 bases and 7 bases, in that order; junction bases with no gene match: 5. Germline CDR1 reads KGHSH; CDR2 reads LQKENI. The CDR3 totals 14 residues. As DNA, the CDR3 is TGTGCCAGCTCACCCCGGGAGGGCCGGAACATTCAGTACTTC. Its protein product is CASSPREGRNIQYF. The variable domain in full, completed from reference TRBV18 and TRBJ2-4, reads NAGVMQNPRHLVRRRGQEARLRCSPMKGHSHVYWYRQLPEEGLKFMVYLQKENIIDESGMPKERFSAEFPKEGPSILRIQQVVRGDSAAYFCASSPREGRNIQYFGAGTRLSVL.

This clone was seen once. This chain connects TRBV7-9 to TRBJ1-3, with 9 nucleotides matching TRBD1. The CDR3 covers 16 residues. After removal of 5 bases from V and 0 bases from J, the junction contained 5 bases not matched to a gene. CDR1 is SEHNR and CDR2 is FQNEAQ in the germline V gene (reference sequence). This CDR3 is CASSVGQGNSGNTIYF. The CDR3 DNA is TGTGCCAGCAGCGTCGGACAGGGGAACTCTGGAAACACCATATATTTT.